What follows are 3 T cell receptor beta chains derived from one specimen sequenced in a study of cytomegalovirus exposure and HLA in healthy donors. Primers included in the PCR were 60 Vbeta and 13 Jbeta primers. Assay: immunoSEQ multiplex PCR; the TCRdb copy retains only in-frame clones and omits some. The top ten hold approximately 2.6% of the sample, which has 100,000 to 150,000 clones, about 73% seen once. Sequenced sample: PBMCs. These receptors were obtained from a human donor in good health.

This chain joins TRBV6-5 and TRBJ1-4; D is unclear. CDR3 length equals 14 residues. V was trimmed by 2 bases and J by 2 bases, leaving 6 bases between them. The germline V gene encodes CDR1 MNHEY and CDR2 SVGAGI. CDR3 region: CASSYGLTNEKLFF. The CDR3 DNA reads TGTGCCAGCAGTTACGGGCTGACTAATGAAAAACTGTTTTTT.

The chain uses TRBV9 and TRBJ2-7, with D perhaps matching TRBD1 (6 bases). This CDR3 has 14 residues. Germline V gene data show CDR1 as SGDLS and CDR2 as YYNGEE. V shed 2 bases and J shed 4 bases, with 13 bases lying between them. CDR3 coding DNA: TGTGCCAGCAGCGTTGCACAGGGAAGATACGAGCAGTACTTC. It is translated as CASSVAQGRYEQYF.

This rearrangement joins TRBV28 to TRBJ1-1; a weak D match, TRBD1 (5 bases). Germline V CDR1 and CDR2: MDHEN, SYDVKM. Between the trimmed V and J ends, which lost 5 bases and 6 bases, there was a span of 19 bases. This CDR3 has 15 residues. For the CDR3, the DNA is TGTGCCAGCAGTGGATTGTCGGGGGGTCGGGCTGAAGCTTTCTTT. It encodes CASSGLSGGRAEAFF.